This record looks at one T cell receptor (beta chain) sequence and its context. What it binds is unknown. The data are from a study of beta chain features in type 1 diabetes. For the study at large: Fewer than 140,000,000 sorted cells were examined across all samples. General observations from the study: In every one of the four CD4+ subsets, TCRB CDR3s were moderately but significantly shorter in Type 1 diabetes patients.

cDNA synthesis used the whole RNA isolate, giving expressed TCRB sequences. Data came from immunoSEQ multiplex PCR; TCRdb stores just in-frame clones and leaves some out. The sample comprises around 150,000 clones, 9% of which are singletons, and about 0.7% rests with the top ten. The CDR3 length is 16 residues. CDR1 is GTSNPN, CDR2 SVGIG, per germline (reference sequence). V dropped 4 bases and J dropped 0; count of bases not matched to a gene: 10. The chain couples TRBV30 to TRBJ1-1; 8 nucleotides match TRBD1. The material sequenced was central memory CD4+ T cells from blood. This TCR came from a woman aged 30 to 39 with type 1 diabetes. CDR3 sequence reads: CAWKFHRQGMNTEAFF. In nucleotides, the CDR3 is TGTGCCTGGAAGTTTCATCGACAGGGGATGAACACTGAAGCTTTCTTT.